This entry features one TCR beta chain sequence. Assay: immunoSEQ multiplex PCR; the TCRdb copy retains only in-frame clones and omits some. The table has more than 150,000 clones, 80% to 90% seen once. This CDR3 spans 11 amino acids. V was clipped by 6 bases and J by 7 bases, with 12 bases between them. Germline loops: CDR1 DFQATT, CDR2 SNEGSKA (reference sequence). These data come from a study of blood T cell repertoires in COVID-19. This clonotype originated in a woman aged 70-85 years with COVID-19, enrolled during active disease. The sequenced material came from peripheral blood. V usage is TRBV20-1 and J usage is TRBJ1-1; no clear D. CDR3: CSAPRGGEAFF. The CDR3 DNA is TGCAGTGCCCCCCGCGGTGGTGAAGCTTTCTTT.